This TCR beta chain was documented in a study of CD8 T cell repertoires and HIV-1 epitope variants. Across the study: Enriched T cells were co-cultured with equal autologous T cell-negative cells.

The germline V and J ends were trimmed by 4 bases and 5 bases, with 21 bases remaining between them. This CDR3 region has 16 residues. The germline V gene has CDR1 SGHDT and CDR2 YYEEEE. Profiled with immunoSEQ multiplex PCR; TCRdb holds only in-frame clones, not every one. The repertoire holds roughly 100,000 clones, with 74% as singletons. This chain uses TRBV5-6 with TRBJ2-5; perhaps D is TRBD1 or TRBD2 (5 bases each). The receptor comes from a male donor with HIV. The specimen was uncultured baseline CD8+ T cells from peripheral blood mononuclear cells (PBMCs). In nucleotides, the CDR3 is TGTGCCAGCAGCGGCTCGGGGCAGGGCGAATTTGAGACCCAGTACTTC. Protein: CASSGSGQGEFETQYF.